This T cell receptor (beta chain) derives from a study of blood T cell repertoires in COVID-19. The CDR3 consists of 16 residues. Germline loops: CDR1 SGHRS, CDR2 YFSETQ. V trimming: 1 base; J trimming: 9 bases; junction bases outside the gene matches: 12. Some clones are missing from TCRdb's copy, which holds only in-frame ones; the method was immunoSEQ multiplex PCR. The table has about 50,000 clones, 75% to 95% seen once. This TCR came from a man aged 45-60 years with active COVID-19. Sequenced: peripheral blood. The rearrangement links TRBV5-1 to TRBJ2-5, with TRBD2 identical over 10 bases. For the CDR3, the DNA is TGCGCCAGCAGCTTGATACCCGGGACTAGCGAGTCCCCCCAGTACTTC. It specifies CASSLIPGTSESPQYF.